This T cell receptor beta chain was obtained from a study of CD8 T cells in Susac syndrome. In the study overall: Patients with Susac syndrome were therapy-naive, on corticosteroids, or on intravenous immunoglobulin alone at the time that blood was drawn.

Concerning this clonotype itself: The antigen is undetermined.

Study-level points and caveats: The study's TCR sequencing and HLA analysis covered a relatively small number of individuals, and the study acknowledged this.

The authors reverse transcribed about 0.5 to 1 ug RNA with random hexamers. The immunoSEQ assay covered 54 Vbeta and 13 Jbeta segments for CDR3. TCRdb re-called the immunoSEQ multiplex PCR reads through MiXCR, storing one row per CDR3 protein. Here the sample spans about 210,000 distinct CDR3 sequences, less than 95% being singletons. This receptor was obtained from a human donor with Susac syndrome. The sequenced sample was CD4+ T cells from PBMCs.

CDR3 loop: CSASGTGFDNEQFF. CDR3 in DNA: TGCAGTGCTTCCGGGACAGGGTTCGACAATGAGCAGTTCTTC. The V gene is TRBV20-1, the J gene TRBJ2-1; 9 bases match TRBD1. Germline values: CDR1 DFQATT, CDR2 SNEGSKA (reference sequence). The CDR3 sequence is 14 residues long. V gave up 5 bases and J gave up 5 bases; unmatched junction bases: 7.